The 18 T cell receptor beta chains listed next were all sequenced from one sample in a study of T cells after yellow fever vaccination. TCRdb used MiXCR to reprocess the 5' RACE reads, holding one entry per CDR3 protein. Of around 200,000 distinct CDR3 sequences listed, roughly 11% are singletons. The sequenced sample was CD8+ T cells sorted from PBMCs, obtained 15 days after the yellow fever booster vaccination. These receptors were obtained from a man between 18 and 35 years old who received the YFV17D yellow fever vaccine.

The J gene is TRBJ1-2, the V gene TRBV7-9, with D possibly matching TRBD1 (5 bases). CDR3 length: 16 residues. Trimming shortened V by 3 bases and J by 0 bases, and 14 bases separated the two germline ends. The germline gives CDR1 SEHNR, CDR2 FQNEAQ (reference sequence). In DNA form, the CDR3 reads TGTGCCAGCAGCTTCGGGACGGGAACCACTAACTATGGCTACACCTTC. It is translated as CASSFGTGTTNYGYTF.

The chain recombines TRBV6-5 with TRBJ2-3; 7 bases align to TRBD2. The V gene end was trimmed by 6 bases and the J gene end by 5 bases; junction bases not matched to a gene: 2. Germline V gene lookup returns CDR1 MNHEY and CDR2 SVGAGI. The CDR3 contains 12 residues. The CDR3 sequence: CASSPGGDTQYF. The CDR3 bases are TGTGCCAGCAGCCCGGGGGGAGATACGCAGTATTTT.

The chain joins TRBV7-9 to TRBJ2-3; 11 bases fit TRBD1. The CDR3 runs to 16 residues. The ends lost 4 bases at V and 2 bases at J; junction bases unmatched: 5. Germline-derived CDR1 and CDR2 are SEHNR and FQNEAQ (reference sequence). The CDR3 loop is CASSSGQGEVTDTQYF. The DNA for the CDR3 is TGTGCCAGCAGCTCGGGACAGGGGGAAGTCACAGATACGCAGTATTTT.

The V call is TRBV4-1, the J call TRBJ2-3; TRBD2 matches 12 bases. The CDR3 totals 17 residues. Germline V CDR1 and CDR2: MGHRA, YSYEKL. Germline trimming cut 4 bases from V and 4 bases from J; bases unmatched to any gene: 9. This CDR3 is CASSLEASGGAADTQYF. CDR3 nucleotides: TGCGCCAGCAGCCTGGAGGCTAGCGGGGGGGCGGCAGATACGCAGTATTTT.

Comment on this clonotype: One junction end does not reproduce the germline sequence, and a read error may be involved. The CDR3 protein is CASMGGSKDTQYF. The CDR3, as DNA: TGTGCCAGCATGGGGGGTAGCAAAGATACGCAGTATTTT. The chain uses TRBV7-9 and TRBJ2-3, with D tentatively TRBD2 (6 bases). The CDR3 has 13 residues. Per the germline V gene, CDR1 is SEHNR and CDR2 is FQNEAQ (reference sequence).

The rearrangement uses TRBV12-5 and TRBJ1-2, with D possibly being TRBD1 (6 bases). Germline-derived CDR1 and CDR2 are LGHNT and FRNRAP. This CDR3 region has 12 residues. V shed 1 base and J shed 8 bases, with 8 bases lying between them. The CDR3 spells CASGLDTGGYTF. CDR3 DNA sequence: TGTGCTAGTGGTTTGGACACAGGGGGCTACACCTTC.

The chain recombines TRBV6-6 with TRBJ2-5; 8 nucleotides agree with TRBD2. Germline V gene sequence: CDR1 MNHNY, CDR2 SVGAGI (reference sequence). The CDR3 length is 14 residues. V was pared by 4 bases and J by 1 base, with 2 bases of the junction left unmatched. CDR3 residues: CASSSRGAQETQYF. CDR3 bases: TGTGCCAGCAGTTCGCGGGGGGCCCAAGAGACCCAGTACTTC.

The CDR3 region is CASSALRTTNEKLFF. In DNA, the CDR3 is TGTGCCAGCAGCGCACTCAGGACAACTAATGAAAAACTGTTTTTT. The chain joins TRBV7-8 to TRBJ1-4; D is uncertain. This CDR3 spans 15 amino acids. Looked up from germline, CDR1 is SGHVS and CDR2 is FQNEAQ. V was shortened by 5 bases and J by 0 bases, with 10 bases between the two germline ends. The full variable domain, completed using reference TRBV7-8 and TRBJ1-4, is GAGVSQSPRYKVAKRGQDVALRCDPISGHVSLFWYQQALGQGPEFLTYFQNEAQLDKSGLPSDRFFAERPEGSVSTLKIQRTQQEDSAVYLCASSALRTTNEKLFFGSGTQLSVL.

This clonotype was seen a handful of times. The chain combines TRBV9 with TRBJ2-5; no clear D gene. The CDR3 extends over 16 amino acids. The germline CDR1 and CDR2 sequences are SGDLS and YYNGEE. The ends were cut back, 4 bases at V and 2 bases at J, with 18 bases in the middle. CDR3 coding DNA: TGTGCCAGCAGCCCTGGCGATTCAGGAGTTCAAGAGACCCAGTACTTC. It specifies CASSPGDSGVQETQYF.

This chain links TRBV29-1 with TRBJ1-1; no definite D call. Germline CDR1 SQVTM, CDR2 ANQGSEA. V was shortened by 6 bases and J by 0 bases, with 2 bases between the two germline ends. CDR3 size: 10 residues. CDR3 loop: CSVMNTEAFF. The CDR3 DNA follows: TGCAGCGTCATGAACACTGAAGCTTTCTTT.

This clonotype was recorded at least ten times. In DNA, the CDR3 is TGTGCCAGCAGCGCCACAGGGGGCAATCAGCCCCAGCATTTT. Its protein product is CASSATGGNQPQHF. This chain connects TRBV7-6 to TRBJ1-5, with TRBD1 identical over 7 bases. CDR1 and CDR2 from the germline V gene are SGHVS and FNYEAQ. Unmatched junction bases numbered 3, after V lost 5 bases and J lost 2 bases. The CDR3 covers 14 residues.

This clonotype was observed a few times. The chain carries TRBV7-2 and TRBJ2-3, with TRBD1 as a possible D gene (6 bases). From germline, CDR1 is SGHTA and CDR2 FQGNSA. The CDR3 has 12 amino acids. V was pared by 4 bases and J by 6 bases, with 8 bases between. CDR3 sequence reads: CASSSQGDTQYF. DNA for the CDR3: TGTGCCAGCAGCTCACAGGGTGATACGCAGTATTTT.

The V call is TRBV7-9, the J call TRBJ1-3; D might be TRBD1 (5 bases). The CDR3 runs to 14 residues. From germline, CDR1 is SEHNR and CDR2 FQNEAQ (reference sequence). V was clipped by 2 bases and J by 5 bases, with 10 bases between them. The CDR3 DNA reads as TGTGCCAGCAGCTTACTTACAGGTCGAAACACCATATATTTT. It is translated as CASSLLTGRNTIYF.

Many counts were recorded for this clonotype. The rearrangement links TRBV5-4 to TRBJ2-7, with a weak D call TRBD1 (5 bases). The CDR3 loop spans 12 amino acids. The V end was cut by 3 bases, the J end by 5 bases, with 9 bases between. Per the germline V gene, CDR1 is SGHNT and CDR2 is YYREEE (reference sequence). This CDR3 is CASSSEGDEQYF. The CDR3 DNA is TGTGCCAGCAGCTCGGAAGGGGACGAGCAGTACTTC.

The V gene is TRBV29-1, the J gene TRBJ2-5; possibly TRBD2 for D (6 bases). Germline lookup yields CDR1 SQVTM and CDR2 ANQGSEA. Trimming left V 4 bases short and J 5 bases short, with 17 bases between. There are 14 residues in the CDR3. The CDR3 loop is CSVVGLYGGETQYF. The CDR3 DNA sequence: TGCAGCGTTGTAGGACTTTACGGAGGGGAGACCCAGTACTTC.

This clonotype has a count of ten or more. The chain is built from TRBV6-6 and TRBJ1-2; D is unresolved. Germline V lookup: CDR1 MNHNY, CDR2 SVGAGI (reference sequence). This CDR3 contains 15 residues. V lost 5 bases to trimming and J lost 0 bases, with 13 bases between them. The CDR3 reads CASSDRVRTNYGYTF. DNA of the CDR3: TGTGCCAGCAGTGATAGGGTTCGGACTAACTATGGCTACACCTTC.

In its sample, this clonotype was seen many times. V gene TRBV6-2 or TRBV6-3 combines with J gene TRBJ2-4; D gene uncertain. This CDR3 spans 15 amino acids. Germline CDR1 is MNHEY and CDR2 is SVGEGT. The V and J ends lost 6 bases and 8 bases respectively, with 20 bases between them. CDR3 loop: CASSPATAIRDIQYF. The CDR3 DNA reads as TGTGCCAGCAGCCCCGCGACGGCAATTAGGGACATTCAGTACTTC.

This clonotype has just a few counts. This chain joins TRBV4-1 and TRBJ2-5; D is ambiguous. The V and J ends lost 6 bases and 5 bases respectively, with 19 bases between them. Germline loops: CDR1 MGHRA, CDR2 YSYEKL. There are 15 residues in the CDR3. CDR3 nucleotides: TGCGCCAGCAGTCGAAGCCCCCAGACTGGGGAGACCCAGTACTTC. It yields the protein CASSRSPQTGETQYF.